The present T cell receptor beta chain was sequenced within a study of PD-1 blockade in mismatch repair-deficient tumors (dated by TCRdb to 2015 to 2018). With regard to the full study: Between September 2013 and September 2016, the trial enrolled over 80 consecutive patients with roughly 13 mismatch repair-deficient cancer types, every one of whom had been previously treated and was progressing. Tumor-associated T cell clones in the peripheral blood of patients responding to PD-1 blockade were tracked using deep sequencing of TCR CDR3 regions. Broader findings and caveats from the paper: After pembrolizumab, tumor-resident clones, which were often undetectable in blood before treatment, expanded rapidly and then contracted, generally ahead of radiologic responses.

As concerns this clone: Its target antigen remains unknown. Relative to the germline gene, one junction end is altered; a read error may explain this.

Libraries were made using the immunoSEQ multiplex PCR assay. Imported from immuneACCESS, the table was reduced by TCRdb to in-frame sequences with V and J called. These copies leave out some clones; in studies compared against another copy, an unresolved V gene accounts for under half, and the cause of the remainder is not known. The sample contains 30,000 to 45,000 clones, approximately 88% of them found a single time. Of the sample, 0.9% to 1.2% is held by the ten largest clones. Mismatch repair deficiency was established in every enrolled patient by polymerase chain reaction or immunohistochemistry. TCR sequencing was performed for a few patients who responded to pembrolizumab therapy. Pembrolizumab PD-1 blockade was prospectively tested in advanced mismatch repair-deficient cancers, regardless of tissue of origin, in the phase II trial. Serial peripheral blood T cell samples were collected before and at multiple times after starting PD-1 blockade. Blood sampling times were reported as weeks after the first pembrolizumab dose.

The germline V gene supplies CDR1 SGHNT and CDR2 YENEEA. There are 13 amino acids in the CDR3, from cysteine to phenylalanine inclusive. The CDR3 DNA has 39 bases and is translated from base 1. Rearrangement joined TRBV11-3 to TRBJ1-2; the central 9 bases match TRBD1. This specimen consisted of PBMCs, obtained 38 to 40 weeks after starting pembrolizumab. The sequence was obtained from an adult with mismatch repair-deficient cancer. Read as DNA, the sequence is TGTGCCAGCAGCTTAAGCCACAGGGGGCGCCGCGCCTTC. Its product reads: CASSLSHRGRRAF.